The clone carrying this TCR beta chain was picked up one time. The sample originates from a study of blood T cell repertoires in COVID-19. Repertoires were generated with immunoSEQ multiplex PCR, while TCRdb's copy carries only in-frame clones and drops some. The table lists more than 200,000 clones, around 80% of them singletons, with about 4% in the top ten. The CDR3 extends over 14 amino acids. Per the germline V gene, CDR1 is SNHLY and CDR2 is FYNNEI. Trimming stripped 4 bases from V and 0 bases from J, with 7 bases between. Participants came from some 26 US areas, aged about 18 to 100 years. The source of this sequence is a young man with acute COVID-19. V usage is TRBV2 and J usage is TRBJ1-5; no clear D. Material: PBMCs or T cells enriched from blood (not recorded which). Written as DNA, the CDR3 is TGTGCCAGCAGTGCCCAGAATAGCAATCAGCCCCAGCATTTT. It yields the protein CASSAQNSNQPQHF.